This is a list of T cell receptor beta chains from one sample in a study of cytomegalovirus exposure and HLA in healthy donors. TCRdb keeps only in-frame clones here, not all; method: immunoSEQ multiplex PCR. This sample has 130,000 or so clones, with 89% found just once. Specimen: PBMCs. All receptors derive from a woman younger than 35 in good health and CMV-seropositive. Each CDR3 is given with its conserved first and last residue. A D gene is named only where the DNA matches it firmly. Part of the rows lack a size; the others show once, few, many or a class for expanded clones.

clone_size,j_call,d_call,v_call,cdr3_nt,cdr3_aa
-,TRBJ1-1,-,TRBV5-1,TGCGCCAGCAGCTTGTCCCCTGGGGGCAAGAGGGACACTGAAGCTTTCTTT,CASSLSPGGKRDTEAFF
once,TRBJ2-3,-,TRBV6-1,TGTGCCAGCAGTGAATCTCGTACAGATACGCAGTATTTT,CASSESRTDTQYF
-,TRBJ2-7,TRBD2,TRBV6-5,TGTGCCAGCAGTTCCCTAGCGGGCGTCGAGCAGTACTTC,CASSSLAGVEQYF
-,TRBJ2-5,TRBD2,TRBV9,TGTGCCAGCAGCGTAGCCTTCAGACTAGCTTTTTACCAAGAGACCCAGTACTTC,CASSVAFRLAFYQETQYF
-,TRBJ2-2,TRBD2,TRBV5-1,TGCGCCAGCAGCTTTTCAGCGGGGGCCCCGAACACCGGGGAGCTGTTTTTT,CASSFSAGAPNTGELFF
-,TRBJ2-2,-,TRBV7-9,TGTGCCAGCTCCAGGGTAGAGCTGTTTTTT,CASSRVELFF
-,TRBJ1-5,TRBD1,TRBV6-5,TGTGCCAGCAGGACACAGGGGAGCAATCAGCCCCAGCATTTT,CASRTQGSNQPQHF
-,TRBJ2-7,TRBD2,TRBV6-5,TGTGCCAGCAGTTACTCGAGGACTAGCGACGAGCAGTACTTC,CASSYSRTSDEQYF
-,TRBJ2-7,-,TRBV7-9,TGTGCCAGCAGCTTAACAAATGGGCCTCGCGGGACCTACGAGCAGTACTTC,CASSLTNGPRGTYEQYF
once,TRBJ2-7,-,TRBV29-1,TGCAGCGTTGAATTCGGACAGAGGACAGCAAACTACGAGCAGTACTTC,CSVEFGQRTANYEQYF
-,TRBJ2-7,-,TRBV6-5,TGTGCCAGCAGTTACTCGTCACAGCTCAGCTCCTACGAGCAGTACTTC,CASSYSSQLSSYEQYF
-,TRBJ2-4,TRBD1,TRBV28,TGTGCCAGCAGTTCCGGGACAGGGGAGGACATTCAGTACTTC,CASSSGTGEDIQYF
-,TRBJ1-1,TRBD1,TRBV5-1,TGCGCCAGCAGCTCATCGACAGGGGCGGGAACTGAAGCTTTCTTT,CASSSSTGAGTEAFF
-,TRBJ2-5,-,TRBV11-2,TGTGCCAGCAGCCCCGGGTTTCCAACGTCAGAGACCCAGTACTTC,CASSPGFPTSETQYF
-,TRBJ1-1,-,TRBV27,TGTGCCAGCAGTTTGGGGGGACCCACTGAAGCTTTCTTT,CASSLGGPTEAFF
-,TRBJ2-1,-,TRBV19,TGTGCCAGTAGTATTATGGGTTGGGGGGATGAGCAGTTCTTC,CASSIMGWGDEQFF
-,TRBJ1-2,-,TRBV28,TGTGCCAGCAGTTTAGACGGCGGGTTTGGCTACACCTTC,CASSLDGGFGYTF
-,TRBJ2-7,TRBD1,TRBV5-1,TGCGCCAGCAGCTTGGTTGGGACAGGCTCCTACGAGCAGTACTTC,CASSLVGTGSYEQYF
-,TRBJ1-1,TRBD1,TRBV19,TGTGCCAGTAGTGCCATAGGGACAGGGGTCCCTGAAGCTTTCTTT,CASSAIGTGVPEAFF
-,TRBJ2-6,-,TRBV6-5,TGTGCCATACGAGAGATCTCTGGGGCCAACGTCCTGACTTTC,CAIREISGANVLTF
-,TRBJ2-7,-,TRBV7-9,TGTGCCAGCAGCTTATCTACTCGCGAGCAGTACTTC,CASSLSTREQYF
-,TRBJ2-7,-,TRBV27,TGTGCCAGCACAGCGGCAGGGGAAATCCACGAGCAGTACTTC,CASTAAGEIHEQYF
-,TRBJ1-3,-,TRBV7-6,TGTGCCAGCAGCTTAAAGTACAGGGAGTTGGGAAACACCATATATTTT,CASSLKYRELGNTIYF
-,TRBJ1-1,-,TRBV7-3,TGTGCCAGCAGCTTAATAGGGGGACAAACGGGACAGAACACTGAAGCTTTCTTT,CASSLIGGQTGQNTEAFF
-,TRBJ1-1,-,TRBV4-1,TGCGCCAGCAGCCAAGGGGGGGGAAATCGGAACACTGAAGCTTTCTTT,CASSQGGGNRNTEAFF
-,TRBJ2-1,TRBD1,TRBV4-2,TGTGCCAGCAGCCCGGACAGGGCTGTCTACAATGAGCAGTTCTTC,CASSPDRAVYNEQFF
-,TRBJ2-1,-,TRBV4-1,TGCGCCAGCAGCTCGATAGGCGGGCTAGGACCGTACAATGAGCAGTTCTTC,CASSSIGGLGPYNEQFF
-,TRBJ1-5,TRBD1,TRBV5-1,TGCGCCAGCAGCCCGACCACAGGGGAATATCAGCCCCAGCATTTT,CASSPTTGEYQPQHF
-,TRBJ1-6,-,TRBV30,TGTGCCTGGAGTGTGAGTGGTTATAATTCACCCCTCCACTTT,CAWSVSGYNSPLHF
-,TRBJ1-5,-,TRBV4-1,TGCGCCAGCAGCCAAGCATTGAGCCCCGGGCCCCAGCATTTT,CASSQALSPGPQHF
-,TRBJ2-5,TRBD2,TRBV11-2,TGTGCCAGCAGCTTAGGGTTAGCGGGGTGGGAGACCCAGTACTTC,CASSLGLAGWETQYF
-,TRBJ1-1,-,TRBV19,TGTGCCAGTAGTATGGGCAGTGAAGCTTTCTTT,CASSMGSEAFF
-,TRBJ2-3,-,TRBV30,TGTGCCTGGAGTGTACGCCCGGCAGATACGCAGTATTTT,CAWSVRPADTQYF
-,TRBJ1-5,TRBD1,TRBV28,TGTGCCAGCAGCCCGGGACAGTTTGGCAATCAGCCCCAGCATTTT,CASSPGQFGNQPQHF
once,TRBJ2-7,-,TRBV6-5,TGTGCCAGCAGTCCGAGCCCGGGGGATCCGGACGAGCAGTACTTC,CASSPSPGDPDEQYF
once,TRBJ2-7,TRBD1,TRBV6-5,TGTGCCAGCAGCCGGGACAGCCCCTACGAGCAGTACTTC,CASSRDSPYEQYF
once,TRBJ2-5,-,TRBV10-3,TGTGCCATCAGTGAGTCGGTCGGTATCGAAGAGACCCAGTACTTC,CAISESVGIEETQYF
-,TRBJ2-2,TRBD2,TRBV2,TGTGCCAGCAGTGTACTAGCGGGGGGGCTTGGGGAGCTGTTTTTT,CASSVLAGGLGELFF
-,TRBJ2-7,TRBD2,TRBV6-5,TGTGCCACAGGACTAGCGGGGGGGTACGAGCAGTACTTC,CATGLAGGYEQYF
few,TRBJ2-1,-,TRBV21-1,TGTGCCAGCAGCTTAGGGGGACTAGCGGCCCTTCAGTTCTTC,CASSLGGLAALQFF
-,TRBJ2-3,TRBD1,TRBV5-4,TGTGCCAGCAGCACCGGACAGGGGGGAGGCACAGATACGCAGTATTTT,CASSTGQGGGTDTQYF